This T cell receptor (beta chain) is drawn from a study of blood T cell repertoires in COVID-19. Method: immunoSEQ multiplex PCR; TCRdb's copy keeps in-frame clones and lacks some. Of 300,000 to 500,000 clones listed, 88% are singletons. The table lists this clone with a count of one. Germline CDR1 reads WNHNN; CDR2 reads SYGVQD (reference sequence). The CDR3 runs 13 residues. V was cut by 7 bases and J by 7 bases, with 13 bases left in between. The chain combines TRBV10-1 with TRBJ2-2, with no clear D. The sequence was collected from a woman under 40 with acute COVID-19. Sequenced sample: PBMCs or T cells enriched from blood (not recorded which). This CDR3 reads CASTIAPGGELFF. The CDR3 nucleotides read TGCGCCAGCACAATAGCCCCCGGCGGGGAGCTGTTTTTT.